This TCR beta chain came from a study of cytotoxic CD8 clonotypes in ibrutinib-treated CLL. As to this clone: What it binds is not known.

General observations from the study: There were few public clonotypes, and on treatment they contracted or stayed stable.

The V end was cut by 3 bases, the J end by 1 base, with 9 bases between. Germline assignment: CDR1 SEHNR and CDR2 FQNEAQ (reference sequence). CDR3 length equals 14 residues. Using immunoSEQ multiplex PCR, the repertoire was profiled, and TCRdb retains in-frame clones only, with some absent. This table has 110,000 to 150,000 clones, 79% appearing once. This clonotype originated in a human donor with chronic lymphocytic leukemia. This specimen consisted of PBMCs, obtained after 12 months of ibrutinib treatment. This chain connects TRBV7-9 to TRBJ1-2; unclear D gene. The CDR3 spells CASSFDTNNYGYTF. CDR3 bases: TGTGCCAGCAGCTTTGACACCAATAACTATGGCTACACCTTC.